This T cell receptor (beta chain) was identified in a study of cytomegalovirus exposure and HLA in healthy donors. Whole-study results and caveats: Most of the TCR beta V segments (in an earlier analysis) were productive either about 87% or about 30% of the time. As was reported, the classifier diagnosed cytomegalovirus status with high specificity and sensitivity.

In the case of this clone: Its antigen is undetermined.

The CDR3 extends over 15 amino acids. The V gene end was trimmed by 5 bases and the J gene end by 4 bases; junction bases not matched to a gene: 4. Germline V lookup: CDR1 PRHDT, CDR2 FYEKMQ (reference sequence). Amplification used 60 Vbeta primers and 13 Jbeta primers. TCRdb keeps only in-frame clones here, not all; method: immunoSEQ multiplex PCR. Of roughly 130,000 clones listed, roughly 77% are singletons. Material for sequencing was PBMCs. This chain joins TRBV13 and TRBJ2-1; the match to TRBD2 covers 11 bases. The TCR was taken from a female donor in good health and CMV-seronegative. In DNA, the CDR3 is TGTGCCAGCAGCCCCGGGACTAGCGGTTACAATGAGCAGTTCTTC. It is translated as CASSPGTSGYNEQFF.